The entry that follows covers one T cell receptor (beta chain) sequence. Its antigen remains unknown. The data derive from a study of T cells in women clearing cervical HPV infection. Average input was approximately 1,200 ng genomic DNA for immunoSEQ TCR beta CDR3 amplification. Sequencing used immunoSEQ multiplex PCR; TCRdb keeps in-frame clones, though not all of them. Found here are about 40,000 clones; the top ten clones hold approximately 6.3%. Study results and caveats: Timing of associations relative to infection is unclear; T-cell subsets were not isolated. Unknown T-cell numbers per sample may underlie the richness differences.

This sequence originates from a woman aged 18 to 75 with a cervical HPV16 infection that either progressed to CIN3+ or cleared (not recorded which). Sequences were obtained from blood buffy coat.

The DNA read from the CDR3 is TGTGCCAGCTCAGGGACAGGGGGCATTGAC. The encoded protein is CASSGTGGID. The whole CDR3 sequence reads CASSGTGGIDYTF. The chain couples TRBV18 to TRBJ1-2, with TRBD1 matching over 12 bases. The CDR3 goes on 3 residues after the read ends, and that part is filled in from the germline J gene. The CDR3 length is 13 residues. Germline V gene lookup returns CDR1 KGHSH and CDR2 LQKENI. The whole variable domain, filled in from reference TRBV18 and TRBJ1-2, reads NAGVMQNPRHLVRRRGQEARLRCSPMKGHSHVYWYRQLPEEGLKFMVYLQKENIIDESGMPKERFSAEFPKEGPSILRIQQVVRGDSAAYFCASSGTGGIDYTFGSGTRLTVV.